This TCR beta chain was observed in a study of cytomegalovirus exposure and HLA in healthy donors. CDR3 length: 14 residues. The germline V and J ends were trimmed by 4 bases and 10 bases, with 21 bases remaining between them. Germline V gene sequence: CDR1 SQVTM, CDR2 ANQGSEA. Some clones are missing from TCRdb's copy, which holds only in-frame ones; the method was immunoSEQ multiplex PCR. The data contain over 150,000 clones, about 79% of them singletons. This chain connects TRBV29-1 to TRBJ2-3, with D tentatively TRBD1 (6 bases). Input material: PBMCs. The sequence was obtained from a woman aged 25 to 39 in good health and CMV-seropositive. CDR3 sequence (DNA): TGCAGCGTTGTATGGACAGAGGCGCGCGGTCCGCAGTATTTT. It translates to CSVVWTEARGPQYF.